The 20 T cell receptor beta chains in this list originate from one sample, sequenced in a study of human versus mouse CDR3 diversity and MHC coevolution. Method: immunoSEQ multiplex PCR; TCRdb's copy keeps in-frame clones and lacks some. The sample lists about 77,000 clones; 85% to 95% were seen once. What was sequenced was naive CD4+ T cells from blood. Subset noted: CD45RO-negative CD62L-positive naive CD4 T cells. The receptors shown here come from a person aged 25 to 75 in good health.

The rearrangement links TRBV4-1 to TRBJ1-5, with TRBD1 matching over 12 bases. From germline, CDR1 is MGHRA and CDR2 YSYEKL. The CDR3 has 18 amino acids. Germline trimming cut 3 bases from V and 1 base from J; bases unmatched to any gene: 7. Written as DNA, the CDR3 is TGCGCCAGCAGCCAGGGGACAGGGGGCGAGTGGAGCAATCAGCCCCAGCATTTT. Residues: CASSQGTGGEWSNQPQHF.

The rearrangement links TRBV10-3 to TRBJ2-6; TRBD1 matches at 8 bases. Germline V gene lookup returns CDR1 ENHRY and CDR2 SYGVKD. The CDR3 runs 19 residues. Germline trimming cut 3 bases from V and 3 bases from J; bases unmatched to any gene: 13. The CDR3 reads CAISEGFRTGKGGANVLTF. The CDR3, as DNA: TGTGCCATCAGTGAAGGGTTCCGGACAGGGAAAGGTGGGGCCAACGTCCTGACTTTC.

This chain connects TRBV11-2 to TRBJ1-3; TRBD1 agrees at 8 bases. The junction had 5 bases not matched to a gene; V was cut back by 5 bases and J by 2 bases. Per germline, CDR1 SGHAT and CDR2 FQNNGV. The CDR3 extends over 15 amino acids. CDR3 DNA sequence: TGTGCCAGCAGCACCCTGACAGGGGCTGGAAACACCATATATTTT. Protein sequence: CASSTLTGAGNTIYF. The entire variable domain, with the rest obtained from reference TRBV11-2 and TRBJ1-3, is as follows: EAGVAQSPRYKIIEKRQSVAFWCNPISGHATLYWYQQILGQGPKLLIQFQNNGVVDDSQLPKDRFSAERLKGVDSTLKIQPAKLEDSAVYLCASSTLTGAGNTIYFGEGSWLTVV.

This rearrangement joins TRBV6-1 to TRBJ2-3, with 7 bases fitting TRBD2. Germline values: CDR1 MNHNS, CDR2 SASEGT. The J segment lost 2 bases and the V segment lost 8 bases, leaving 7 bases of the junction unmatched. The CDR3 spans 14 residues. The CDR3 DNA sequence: TGTGCCAGCCAAATGGGACTACCCACAGATACGCAGTATTTT. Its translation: CASQMGLPTDTQYF.

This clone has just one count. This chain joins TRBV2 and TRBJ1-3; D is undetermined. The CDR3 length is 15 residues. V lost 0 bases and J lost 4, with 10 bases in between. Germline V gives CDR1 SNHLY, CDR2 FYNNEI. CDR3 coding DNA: TGTGCCAGCAGTGAAGCGCCGCCGCGGGGAAACACCATATATTTT. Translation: CASSEAPPRGNTIYF.

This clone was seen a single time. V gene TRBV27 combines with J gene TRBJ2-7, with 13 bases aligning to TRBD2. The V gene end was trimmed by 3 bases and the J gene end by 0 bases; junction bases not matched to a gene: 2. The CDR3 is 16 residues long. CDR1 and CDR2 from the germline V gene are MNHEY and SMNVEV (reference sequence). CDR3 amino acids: CASSLGLAGTSYEQYF. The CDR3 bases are TGTGCCAGCAGTTTGGGACTAGCGGGAACCTCCTACGAGCAGTACTTC.

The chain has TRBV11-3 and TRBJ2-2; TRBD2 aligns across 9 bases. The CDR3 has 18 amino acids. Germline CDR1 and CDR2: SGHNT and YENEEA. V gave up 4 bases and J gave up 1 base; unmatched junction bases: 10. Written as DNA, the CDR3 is TGTGCCAGCAGCTCCCGCGAGCGGCGGGAGGGGAACACCGGGGAGCTGTTTTTT. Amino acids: CASSSRERREGNTGELFF.

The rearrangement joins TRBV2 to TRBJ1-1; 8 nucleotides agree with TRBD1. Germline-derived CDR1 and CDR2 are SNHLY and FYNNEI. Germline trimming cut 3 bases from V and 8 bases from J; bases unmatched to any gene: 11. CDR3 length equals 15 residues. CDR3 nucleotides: TGTGCCAGCAGTGAGGTGGCAGGGGGCCGGTGGGAAGCTTTCTTT. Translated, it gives CASSEVAGGRWEAFF. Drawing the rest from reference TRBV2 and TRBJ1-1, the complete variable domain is EPEVTQTPSHQVTQMGQEVILRCVPISNHLYFYWYRQILGQKVEFLVSFYNNEISEKSEIFDDQFSVERPDGSNFTLKIRSTKLEDSAMYFCASSEVAGGRWEAFFGQGTRLTVV.

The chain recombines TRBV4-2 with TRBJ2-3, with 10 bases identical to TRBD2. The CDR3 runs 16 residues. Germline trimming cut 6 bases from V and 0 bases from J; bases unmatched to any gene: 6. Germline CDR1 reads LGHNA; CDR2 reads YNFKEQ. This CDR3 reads CASSPSGGRSTDTQYF. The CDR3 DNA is TGTGCCAGCAGTCCTAGCGGGGGCCGTAGCACAGATACGCAGTATTTT.

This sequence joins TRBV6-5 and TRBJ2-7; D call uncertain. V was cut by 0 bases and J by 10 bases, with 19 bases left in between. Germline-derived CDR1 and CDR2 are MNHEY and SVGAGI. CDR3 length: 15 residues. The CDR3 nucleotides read TGTGCCAGCAGTTACTCTGGCGGCGTCGGAGAAGAACAGTACTTC. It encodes CASSYSGGVGEEQYF.

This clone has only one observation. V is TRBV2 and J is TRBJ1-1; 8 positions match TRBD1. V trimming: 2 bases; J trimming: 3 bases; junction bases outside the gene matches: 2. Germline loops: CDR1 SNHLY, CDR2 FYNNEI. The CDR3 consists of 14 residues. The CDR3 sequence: CASSERQGYTEAFF. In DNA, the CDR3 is TGTGCCAGCAGTGAAAGACAGGGGTACACTGAAGCTTTCTTT.

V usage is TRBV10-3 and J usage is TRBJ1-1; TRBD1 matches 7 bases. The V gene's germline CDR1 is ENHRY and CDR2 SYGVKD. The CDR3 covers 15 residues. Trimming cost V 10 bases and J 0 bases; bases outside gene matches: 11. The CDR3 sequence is CATKGTASMNTEAFF. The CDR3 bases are TGTGCCACAAAGGGGACAGCCTCAATGAACACTGAAGCTTTCTTT.

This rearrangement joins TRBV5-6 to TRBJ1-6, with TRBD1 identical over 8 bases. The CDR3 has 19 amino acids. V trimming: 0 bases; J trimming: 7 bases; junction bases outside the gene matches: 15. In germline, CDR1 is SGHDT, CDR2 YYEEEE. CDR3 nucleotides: TGTGCCAGCAGCTTGGAAGTCAGGGGGCGCCCCTTGGAAAATTCACCCCTCCACTTT. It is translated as CASSLEVRGRPLENSPLHF.

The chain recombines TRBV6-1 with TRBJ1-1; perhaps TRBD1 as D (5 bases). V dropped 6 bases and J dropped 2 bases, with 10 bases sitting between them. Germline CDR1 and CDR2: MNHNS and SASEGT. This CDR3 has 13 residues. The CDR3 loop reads CASSIRANTEAFF. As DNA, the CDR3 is TGTGCCAGCAGCATCAGGGCTAACACTGAAGCTTTCTTT.

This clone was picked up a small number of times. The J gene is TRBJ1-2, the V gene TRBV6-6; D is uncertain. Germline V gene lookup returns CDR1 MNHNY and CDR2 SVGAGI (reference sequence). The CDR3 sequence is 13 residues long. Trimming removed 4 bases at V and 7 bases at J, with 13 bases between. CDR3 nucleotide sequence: TGTGCCAGCAGTTTGGGCCAGTCAAGTGGCTACACCTTC. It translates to CASSLGQSSGYTF.

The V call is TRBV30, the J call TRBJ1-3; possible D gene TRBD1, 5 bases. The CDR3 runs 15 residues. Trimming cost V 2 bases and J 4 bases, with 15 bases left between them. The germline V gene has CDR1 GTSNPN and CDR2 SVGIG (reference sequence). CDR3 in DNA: TGTGCCTGGAGTCTGGGGCCGATTAACGGAAACACCATATATTTT. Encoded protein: CAWSLGPINGNTIYF.

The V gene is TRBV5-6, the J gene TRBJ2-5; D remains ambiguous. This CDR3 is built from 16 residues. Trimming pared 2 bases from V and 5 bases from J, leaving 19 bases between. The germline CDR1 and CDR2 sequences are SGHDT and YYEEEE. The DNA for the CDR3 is TGTGCCAGCAGCTTTAGAGCCTACGCCTTGCGGGAGACCCAGTACTTC. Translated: CASSFRAYALRETQYF.

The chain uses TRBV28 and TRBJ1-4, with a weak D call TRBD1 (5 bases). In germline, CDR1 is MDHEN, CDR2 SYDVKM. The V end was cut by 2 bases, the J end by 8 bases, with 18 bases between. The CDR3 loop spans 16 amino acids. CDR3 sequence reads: CASSLRQGWAREKLFF. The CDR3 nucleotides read TGTGCCAGCAGTTTAAGGCAGGGTTGGGCGAGAGAAAAACTGTTTTTT. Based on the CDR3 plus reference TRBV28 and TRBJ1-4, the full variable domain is DVKVTQSSRYLVKRTGEKVFLECVQDMDHENMFWYRQDPGLGLRLIYFSYDVKMKEKGDIPEGYSVSREKKERFSLILESASTNQTSMYLCASSLRQGWAREKLFFGSGTQLSVL.

The DNA of the CDR3 is TGTGCCAGCAGCCCAGTCTCCTACGAGCAGTACTTC. Its translation is CASSPVSYEQYF. This rearrangement joins TRBV28 to TRBJ2-7; no definite D call. The CDR3 has 12 residues. Germline-derived CDR1 and CDR2 are MDHEN and SYDVKM. Trimming took off 6 bases at V and 0 bases at J, with 6 bases between the two ends. Variable domain in full (rest from reference TRBV28 and TRBJ2-7): DVKVTQSSRYLVKRTGEKVFLECVQDMDHENMFWYRQDPGLGLRLIYFSYDVKMKEKGDIPEGYSVSREKKERFSLILESASTNQTSMYLCASSPVSYEQYFGPGTRLTVT.

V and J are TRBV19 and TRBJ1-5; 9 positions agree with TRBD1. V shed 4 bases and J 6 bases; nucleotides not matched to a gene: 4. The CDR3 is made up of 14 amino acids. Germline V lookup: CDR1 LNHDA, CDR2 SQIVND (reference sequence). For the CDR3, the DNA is TGTGCCAGTAGTACGACAGGGGGAGGTCAGCCCCAGCATTTT. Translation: CASSTTGGGQPQHF.